This T cell receptor (beta chain) derives from a study of yellow fever vaccine responses in identical twins. Study conclusions and caveats: Reports say the vaccine T cell response in twins looked partly convergent and partly personalized.

V trimming: 7 bases; J trimming: 1 base; junction bases outside the gene matches: 4. The CDR3 is 12 residues long. From germline, CDR1 is DFQATT and CDR2 SNEGSKA (reference sequence). MiXCR, run by TCRdb on the RT-PCR reads, gives a single entry per CDR3 protein. The profile shows some 2,500 distinct CDR3 sequences, about nine tenths of them singletons. Of note for this clonotype: No antigen is known for it.

This rearrangement joins TRBV20-1 to TRBJ2-7; TRBD2 matches at 7 bases. The starting material was T cells from blood (PBMCs), unsorted or a sorted subset (not recorded which), obtained before or after yellow fever vaccination (not recorded which). This TCR was sampled from a female donor who received the yellow fever vaccine. The CDR3 region has the DNA TGCAGTGTCGGCGGGGGTTCCTACGAGCAGTACTTC. Amino acid sequence: CSVGGGSYEQYF.